One and the same sample provided the 18 T cell receptor beta chains below, sequenced in a study of CD8+CD57+ T cells in acquired aplastic anemia. Genomic DNA provided the template from which TCR beta VDJ and CDR3 profiles were obtained. One entry per CDR3 protein results from TCRdb running MiXCR on the reads. The sample carries some 120,000 distinct CDR3 sequences, 40% to 60% recorded once. The sequencing input was sorted CD4+, CD8+, or CD8+CD57+ T cells (not recorded which) from PBMCs. The receptor set was obtained from a human donor in good health, serving as a control.

The V and J genes are TRBV10-3 and TRBJ1-2; 8 bases are a match to TRBD1. Germline V gives CDR1 ENHRY, CDR2 SYGVKD. This CDR3 spans 13 amino acids. The junction had 6 bases not matched to a gene; V was cut back by 6 bases and J by 6 bases. The chain's CDR3 is CAISVQGEHGYTF. The CDR3, as DNA: TGTGCCATCAGCGTACAGGGGGAGCATGGCTACACCTTC.

The chain employs TRBV10-1 and TRBJ1-1; 9 bases align to TRBD1. CDR3 length equals 15 residues. The V segment lost 4 bases and the J segment 8 bases; nucleotides outside the gene matches: 11. Germline lookup yields CDR1 WNHNN and CDR2 SYGVQD (reference sequence). The CDR3 DNA sequence: TGCGCCAGCAGTGTTCCCCCCGGGACAGGGTCGGAAGCTTTCTTT. Its protein is CASSVPPGTGSEAFF.

The chain is built from TRBV2 and TRBJ2-1; 15 positions agree with TRBD2. Germline V gene lookup returns CDR1 SNHLY and CDR2 FYNNEI. The CDR3 is 18 residues long. V shed 1 base, J shed 2 bases, and the junction held 3 bases outside the gene matches. The CDR3 sequence is CASSEGTSGRAPYNEQFF. The CDR3 DNA is TGTGCCAGCAGTGAAGGGACTAGCGGGAGGGCCCCCTACAATGAGCAGTTCTTC.

This chain joins TRBV19 and TRBJ1-5, with 9 bases that match TRBD1. Per the germline V gene, CDR1 is LNHDA and CDR2 is SQIVND (reference sequence). The CDR3 is 16 residues long. The V segment lost 9 bases and the J segment 0 bases; nucleotides outside the gene matches: 9. The CDR3 sequence: CASSSPGQGSNQPQHF. The CDR3 DNA reads as TGTGCCAGCAGCTCACCGGGACAGGGTAGCAATCAGCCCCAGCATTTT.

This clonotype was counted only a few times. This sequence joins TRBV12-3 or TRBV12-4 and TRBJ1-2, with D unclear. With 3 bases removed from V and 1 base from J, the gap between germline ends came to 6 bases. The length of the CDR3 is 13 residues. The CDR3 DNA is TGTGCCAGCAGTTTCACGATTAACTATGGCTACACCTTC. Translated: CASSFTINYGYTF.

In its sample, this clonotype was seen once. The chain recombines TRBV2 with TRBJ1-1, with 9 bases matching TRBD1. The CDR3 is 18 amino acids. Germline CDR1 and CDR2: SNHLY and FYNNEI. The J segment lost 0 bases and the V segment lost 6 bases, leaving 14 bases of the junction unmatched. In DNA, the CDR3 is TGTGCCAGCAGACCCCTCACCGGGACAGGGCCCATGAACACTGAAGCTTTCTTT. As protein: CASRPLTGTGPMNTEAFF.

This clonotype was detected only a few times. This rearrangement joins TRBV27 to TRBJ1-5, with D possibly TRBD1 on 5 matching bases. CDR1 is MNHEY and CDR2 is SMNVEV in the germline V gene (reference sequence). V lost 5 bases to trimming and J lost 1 base, with 15 bases between them. The CDR3 loop spans 16 amino acids. DNA for the CDR3: TGTGCCAGCAGTACAGCGGACACGGCCAGCAATCAGCCCCAGCATTTT. The encoded protein is CASSTADTASNQPQHF.

In the case of this clonotype: Its ends do not fully match the called genes, so a read error is possible. The rearrangement links TRBV10-3 to TRBJ1-3; D not certain. The CDR3 runs 15 residues. The germline CDR1 and CDR2 sequences are ENHRY and SYGVKD. This CDR3 is CASSYTVDSGNTIYF. CDR3 bases: TGTGCCAGCAGTTACACCGTGGACTCTGGAAACACCATATATTTT.

This clonotype was counted ten times or more. This chain uses TRBV20-1 with TRBJ1-5; TRBD1 might be the D (5 bases). Trimming removed 5 bases at V and 6 bases at J, with 14 bases between. Germline V lookup: CDR1 DFQATT, CDR2 SNEGSKA (reference sequence). The CDR3 spans 13 residues. CDR3 sequence reads: CSAVWGGAQPQHF. The CDR3 DNA follows: TGCAGTGCTGTGTGGGGAGGGGCTCAGCCCCAGCATTTT.

This clonotype showed up many times. The gene calls are TRBV6-1 and TRBJ2-7; either TRBD1 or TRBD2 may fit D (6 bases each). This CDR3 is built from 17 residues. Deletions cut 7 bases from V and 0 bases from J, with 22 bases between. Germline-derived CDR1 and CDR2 are MNHNS and SASEGT. The CDR3 spells CASKVGMAGTRSYEQYF. The CDR3, as DNA: TGTGCCAGCAAGGTGGGGATGGCGGGGACACGCTCCTACGAGCAGTACTTC.

This clonotype has more than one count but fewer than ten. The chain employs TRBV7-6 and TRBJ2-5, with no clear D. This CDR3 is 12 amino acids long. V lost 3 bases, J lost 3 bases, and 5 bases lay in between. Germline V gene lookup returns CDR1 SGHVS and CDR2 FNYEAQ. The CDR3 DNA follows: TGTGCCAGCAGCTTGGCCAAAGAGACCCAGTACTTC. It codes for CASSLAKETQYF.

This chain joins TRBV5-5 and TRBJ1-6; unclear D gene. CDR3 length: 13 amino acids. From germline, CDR1 is SGHKS and CDR2 YYEKEE (reference sequence). Trimming took 1 base from V and 12 from J, leaving 11 bases between them. This CDR3 reads CASSLLAYLPLHF. The DNA of the CDR3 is TGTGCCAGCAGCTTGTTGGCATACCTACCCCTCCACTTT.

This clonotype was found many times. A read error is possible here, since a much larger clone lies one base away. V is TRBV20-1 and J is TRBJ2-7; TRBD1 agrees at 7 bases. Germline values: CDR1 DFQATT, CDR2 SNEGSKA (reference sequence). With 7 bases clipped from V and 2 bases from J, the junction kept 8 bases outside the gene matches. CDR3 length equals 13 residues. CDR3 protein: CSVRQGLTYEQYF. As DNA, the CDR3 is TGCAGTGTTCGACAGGGTCTTACCTACGAGCAGTACTTC.

This clonotype was seen at least ten times. The chain is built from TRBV18 and TRBJ1-2, with D maybe TRBD1 (6 bases). Trimming pared 2 bases from V and 0 bases from J, leaving 10 bases between. CDR1 and CDR2 (germline): KGHSH, LQKENI. This CDR3 spans 15 amino acids. This CDR3 is CASSPGQTANYGYTF. The CDR3 nucleotides are TGTGCCAGCTCACCAGGACAGACAGCTAACTATGGCTACACCTTC.

This clonotype has just a few counts. The gene calls are TRBV6-1 and TRBJ2-6; 12 bases line up with TRBD2. Germline V gene sequence: CDR1 MNHNS, CDR2 SASEGT. The CDR3 is 17 residues long. V dropped 6 bases and J dropped 2; count of bases not matched to a gene: 5. CDR3 sequence reads: CASSLSSGGAGANVLTF. The CDR3 nucleotides read TGTGCCAGCAGCCTATCTAGCGGGGGGGCTGGGGCCAACGTCCTGACTTTC.

This clonotype was recorded only once. This chain links TRBV10-3 with TRBJ2-3; 10 bases fit TRBD2. CDR1 and CDR2 from the germline V gene are ENHRY and SYGVKD. The CDR3 is made up of 16 amino acids. V lost 4 bases to trimming and J lost 1 base; unmatched junction nucleotides: 5. DNA of the CDR3: TGTGCCATCAGTGGTTCTAGCGGGGGCCGCACAGATACGCAGTATTTT. Translating gives CAISGSSGGRTDTQYF.

The chain carries TRBV29-1 and TRBJ2-7; 7 bases are shared with TRBD1. Per germline, CDR1 SQVTM and CDR2 ANQGSEA. The CDR3 is 13 amino acids. V trimming: 7 bases; J trimming: 1 base; junction bases outside the gene matches: 7. The CDR3 nucleotides read TGCAGCGGGAATAGACAGGGATCCTACGAGCAGTACTTC. Encoded protein: CSGNRQGSYEQYF.

This clonotype was found a few times. This may come from a read error, since a much larger clone is one base off. The chain has TRBV7-2 and TRBJ2-5; 8 bases match TRBD1. Germline V CDR1 and CDR2: SGHTA, FQGNSA. The trim removed 7 bases at V and 7 bases at J, leaving 11 bases unmatched. The CDR3 consists of 14 residues. DNA of the CDR3: TGTGCCAGCAACTCCGGGACAGGTTCGTGGACCCAGTACTTC. This codes for CASNSGTGSWTQYF.